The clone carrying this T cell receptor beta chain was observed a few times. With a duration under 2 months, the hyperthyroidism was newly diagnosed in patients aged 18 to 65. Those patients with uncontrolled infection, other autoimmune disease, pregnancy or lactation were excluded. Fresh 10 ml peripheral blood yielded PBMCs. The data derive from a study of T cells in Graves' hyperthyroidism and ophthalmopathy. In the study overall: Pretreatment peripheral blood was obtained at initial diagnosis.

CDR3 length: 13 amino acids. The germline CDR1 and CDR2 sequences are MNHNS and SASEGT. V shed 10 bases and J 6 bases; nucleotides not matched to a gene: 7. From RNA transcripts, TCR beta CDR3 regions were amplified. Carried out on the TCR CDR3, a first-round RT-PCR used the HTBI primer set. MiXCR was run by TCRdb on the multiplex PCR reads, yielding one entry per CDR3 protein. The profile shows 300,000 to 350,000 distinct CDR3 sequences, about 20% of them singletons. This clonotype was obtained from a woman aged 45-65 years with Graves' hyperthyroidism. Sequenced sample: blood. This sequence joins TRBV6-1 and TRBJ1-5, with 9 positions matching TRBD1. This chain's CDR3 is CATTGGIGQPQHF. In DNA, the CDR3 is TGTGCCACAACAGGGGGCATCGGTCAGCCCCAGCATTTT.